This TCR beta chain comes out of a study of PD-1 blockade in classical Hodgkin lymphoma. Study-wide results and limits: The baseline diversity of complete responders showed similarity to that of newly diagnosed patients. CD4+ but not CD8+ TCR diversity rose significantly by C4D1. Exclusion was the outcome for patients who began nivolumab under 1 year after ASCT.

The ends were cut back, 2 bases at V and 13 bases at J, with 14 bases in the middle. Germline loops: CDR1 SEHNR, CDR2 FQNEAQ (reference sequence). CDR3 length: 12 residues. TCRdb keeps only in-frame clones here, not all; method: immunoSEQ multiplex PCR. The repertoire holds about 6,400 clones, with more than 75% as singletons. Time point defined: cycle 4 day 1 (C4D1), after 6 weeks of nivolumab. Every one of the patients relapsed after autologous stem cell transplantation (brentuximab vedotin exposure was variable). CD4+ T cells were purified from thawed PBMCs by negative selection. Details on this clone: Its specificity is unknown.

The V call is TRBV7-9, the J call TRBJ1-2, with D unclear. This TCR was sampled from a human donor with classical Hodgkin lymphoma. The sample in question was CD4+ T cells from blood, obtained before the fourth cycle of nivolumab. The chain's CDR3 is CASSLQGFDVTF. DNA for the CDR3: TGTGCCAGCAGCTTACAAGGTTTCGATGTCACCTTC.